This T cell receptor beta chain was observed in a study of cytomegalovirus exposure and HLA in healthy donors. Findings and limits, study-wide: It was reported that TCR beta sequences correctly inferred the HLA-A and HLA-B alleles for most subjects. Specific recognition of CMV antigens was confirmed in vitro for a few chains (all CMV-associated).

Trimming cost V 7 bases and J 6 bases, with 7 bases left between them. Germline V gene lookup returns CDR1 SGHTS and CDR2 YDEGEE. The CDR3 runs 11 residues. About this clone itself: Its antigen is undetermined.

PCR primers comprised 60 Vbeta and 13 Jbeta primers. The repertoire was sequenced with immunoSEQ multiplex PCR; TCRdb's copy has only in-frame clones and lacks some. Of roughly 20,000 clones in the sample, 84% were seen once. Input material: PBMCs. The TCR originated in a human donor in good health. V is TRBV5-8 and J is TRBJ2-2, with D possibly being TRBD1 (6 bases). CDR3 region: CASRQAGELFF. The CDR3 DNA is TGTGCCAGCCGACAGGCCGGGGAGCTGTTTTTT.